Sequencing of this T cell receptor (beta chain) was carried out in a study of early stage breast cancer tumors. Study in general: Samples were sequenced at 7.5 to 10-fold average coverage.

Remarks on this clone: Its target is not known.

The CDR3 sequence is 14 residues long. Germline-derived CDR1 and CDR2 are SGDLS and YYNGEE. Trimming took 1 base from V and 3 from J, leaving 10 bases between them. Study-level findings and limits: In about 85% of the 16 patients, blood comparison separated tumor from normal breast. Tumors had roughly 2.5-fold higher T cell density and higher clonality than adjacent normal breast tissue.

The assay was immunoSEQ multiplex PCR, and TCRdb's table has in-frame clones only and misses some. Found here are 45,000 to 60,000 clones, around 90% of them singletons; the top ten hold 4% to 5.5%. This sequence originates from a person in their 70s with breast cancer. Sequencing used blood. V usage is TRBV9 and J usage is TRBJ1-1; D gene uncertain. CDR3 sequence (DNA): TGTGCCAGCAGCGTACAGTCCGGGTACACTGAAGCTTTCTTT. This gives the protein CASSVQSGYTEAFF.